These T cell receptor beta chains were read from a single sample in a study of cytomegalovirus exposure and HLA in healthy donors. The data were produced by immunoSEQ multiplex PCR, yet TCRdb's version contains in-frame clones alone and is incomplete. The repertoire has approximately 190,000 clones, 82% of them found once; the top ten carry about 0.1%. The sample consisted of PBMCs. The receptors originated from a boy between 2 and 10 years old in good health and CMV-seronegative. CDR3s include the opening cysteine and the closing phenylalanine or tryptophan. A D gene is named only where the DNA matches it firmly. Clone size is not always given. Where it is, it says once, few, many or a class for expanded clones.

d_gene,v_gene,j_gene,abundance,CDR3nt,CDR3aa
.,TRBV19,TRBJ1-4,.,TGTGCCAGTAGTGTTGGACAGCTCCTGTTTTTT,CASSVGQLLFF
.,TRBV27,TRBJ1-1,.,TGTGCCAGCAGGGACACCACTGAAGCTTTCTTT,CASRDTTEAFF
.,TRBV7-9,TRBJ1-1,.,TGTGCCAGCAGCTTAGCACAGGCCAACACTGAAGCTTTCTTT,CASSLAQANTEAFF
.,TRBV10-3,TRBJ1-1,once,TGTGCCATCAGTGCCACAGGGTTGGGCACTGAAGCTTTCTTT,CAISATGLGTEAFF
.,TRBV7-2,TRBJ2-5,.,TGTGCCAGCAGCCCAGACTACATAGAGACCCAGTACTTC,CASSPDYIETQYF
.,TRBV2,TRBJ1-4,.,TGTGCCAGCAGAAGGGGAGGGGAAAAACTGTTTTTT,CASRRGGEKLFF
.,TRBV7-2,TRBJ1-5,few,TGTGCCAGCAGCTTGAGGTCAGGGCCATATCAGCCCCAGCATTTT,CASSLRSGPYQPQHF
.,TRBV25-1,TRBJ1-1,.,TGTGCCAGCAGTGAACGGATGGGGCAGAACACTGAAGCTTTCTTT,CASSERMGQNTEAFF
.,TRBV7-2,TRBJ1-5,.,TGTGCCAGCAGCCAAAAGGTCCAGGGAGGGCCTCAGCCCCAGCATTTT,CASSQKVQGGPQPQHF
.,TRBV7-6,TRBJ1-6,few,TGTGCCAGCAGCTTAGTTGTACGGGGGGATAATTCACCCCTCCACTTT,CASSLVVRGDNSPLHF
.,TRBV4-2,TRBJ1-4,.,TGTGCCAGCAGCCGTAACGCAGGGGCGGATGAAAAACTGTTTTTT,CASSRNAGADEKLFF
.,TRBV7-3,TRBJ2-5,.,TGTGCCAGCAGCTTAGGGGGGGGCCGAGAGACCCAGTACTTC,CASSLGGGRETQYF
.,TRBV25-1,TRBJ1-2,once,TGTGCCAGCAGTGAAAACGGCTATGGCTACACCTTC,CASSENGYGYTF
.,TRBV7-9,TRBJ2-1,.,TGTGCCAGCAGCTCTCCCGGCCCCAGGGATAGGAATGAGCAGTTCTTC,CASSSPGPRDRNEQFF
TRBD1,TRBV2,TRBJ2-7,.,TGTGCCAGCAGTTCAGAGACAGGGGCCCCCTACGAGCAGTACTTC,CASSSETGAPYEQYF